Each of the 22 T cell receptor beta chains below was sequenced from the same sample in a study of STAT3 mutations in large granular lymphocyte leukemia (dated by TCRdb to the late 2010s). What the research found in general, with its limitations: Every T-LGLL patient showed at least one immunodominant TCRbeta clonotype, and about half showed multiple immunodominant subclonotypes.

Libraries were prepared through the immunoSEQ multiplex PCR assay. TCRdb took over this immuneACCESS table, retaining in-frame rearrangements with V and J assigned. Such tables are incomplete; in checked studies, under half of the missing clones stem from an unresolved V gene, and the remainder is unexplained. For this sample there are fewer than 5,500 clones; 66% appear just once. The ten biggest clones cover around 71% of the sample. No cognate antigen is known for these TCRs. The sequenced material came from peripheral blood mononuclear cells. The receptors were gathered from a man between 60 and 75 years old with T-cell large granular lymphocyte leukemia. Some clones in this sample may be carry-over from other donors' samples. The age is the age at diagnosis.

This clone was picked up one time. The chain recombines TRBV7-9 with TRBJ1-3, with TRBD1 matching 7 bases. The germline CDR1 and CDR2 sequences are SEHNR and FQNEAQ (reference sequence). The CDR3 covers 15 residues. The ends lost 5 bases at V and 3 bases at J; junction bases unmatched: 7. The CDR3 region is CASSPTGAYGNTIYF. The CDR3 DNA follows: TGTGCCAGCAGCCCTACAGGGGCCTATGGAAACACCATATATTTT. Full variable domain (rest looked up from reference TRBV7-9 and TRBJ1-3): DTGVSQNPRHKITKRGQNVTFRCDPISEHNRLYWYRQTLGQGPEFLTYFQNEAQLEKSRLLSDRFSAERPKGSFSTLEIQRTEQGDSAMYLCASSPTGAYGNTIYFGEGSWLTVV.

The table lists this clone with a count of one. The chain joins TRBV5-5 to TRBJ2-3; 9 bases match TRBD1. The CDR3 loop spans 16 amino acids. CDR1 is SGHKS, CDR2 YYEKEE, per germline (reference sequence). With V trimmed by 4 bases and J by 7 bases, 13 bases remained unmatched. The CDR3, as DNA: TGTGCCAGCAGCGTGGGTCGGGACAGGGCCCCCAATACGCAGTATTTT. This sequence encodes CASSVGRDRAPNTQYF.

This chain's CDR3 is CASSLGDQPQHF. The CDR3 DNA follows: TGTGCCAGCAGCTTAGGGGATCAGCCCCAGCATTTT. The chain is built from TRBV7-9 and TRBJ1-5; D is unresolved. Germline-derived CDR1 and CDR2 are SEHNR and FQNEAQ (reference sequence). The V end was cut by 1 base, the J end by 5 bases, with 3 bases between. The CDR3 is 12 residues long.

Sample share makes this clone medium-sized. The rearrangement joins TRBV27 to TRBJ1-2, with D perhaps matching TRBD1 (5 bases). The germline V gene has CDR1 MNHEY and CDR2 SMNVEV (reference sequence). The CDR3 is 16 amino acids. V was cut by 0 bases and J by 6 bases, with 17 bases left in between. CDR3 sequence (DNA): TGTGCCAGCAGTTTATCGTCGGACACGCCGCTCCATGGCTACACCTTC. Protein sequence: CASSLSSDTPLHGYTF.

This chain connects TRBV7-9 to TRBJ2-5; D ambiguous. Germline lookup yields CDR1 SEHNR and CDR2 FQNEAQ (reference sequence). This CDR3 has 13 residues. V was clipped by 1 base and J by 5 bases, with 8 bases between them. The CDR3 coding sequence is TGTGCCAGCAGCTTAGTTGGATTGGAGACCCAGTACTTC. Translation gives CASSLVGLETQYF.

J is TRBJ1-5 and V is TRBV6-1; tentative D call: TRBD1 (5 bases). With 2 bases removed from V and 7 bases from J, the gap between germline ends came to 15 bases. The CDR3 runs to 15 residues. The germline V gene has CDR1 MNHNS and CDR2 SASEGT. CDR3 sequence reads: CASSENKGPYQPQHF. The CDR3 DNA follows: TGTGCCAGCAGTGAAAACAAGGGGCCCTACCAGCCCCAGCATTTT.

Details on this clone: Other DNA sequences in this specimen translate into the identical CDR3. The chain uses TRBV5-1 and TRBJ2-7, with D maybe TRBD2 (6 bases). Germline V gene data show CDR1 as SGHRS and CDR2 as YFSETQ. V shed 3 bases and J shed 3 bases, with 7 bases lying between them. This CDR3 comprises 12 residues. As DNA, the CDR3 is TGCGCCAGCAGCTCGGGAGTCTACGAGCAGTACTTC. Protein product: CASSSGVYEQYF.

V gene TRBV7-9 combines with J gene TRBJ1-3; 7 bases line up with TRBD1. The CDR3 is 14 residues long. The trim removed 5 bases at V and 4 bases at J, leaving 5 bases unmatched. Germline V gene lookup returns CDR1 SEHNR and CDR2 FQNEAQ (reference sequence). The CDR3 nucleotides are TGTGCCAGCAGCGCACAGGGGCTCGGAAACACCATATATTTT. This sequence encodes CASSAQGLGNTIYF.

The V and J genes are TRBV5-4 and TRBJ1-2; D unclear. V lost 0 bases and J lost 4, with 7 bases in between. Germline CDR1 is SGHNT and CDR2 is YYREEE (reference sequence). The CDR3 runs to 13 residues. This CDR3 reads CASSLVGTYGYTF. The CDR3 DNA reads as TGTGCCAGCAGCTTGGTGGGTACCTATGGCTACACCTTC.

The chain couples TRBV5-1 to TRBJ2-5, with a tentative D call TRBD2 (7 bases). Germline V gene sequence: CDR1 SGHRS, CDR2 YFSETQ. V shed 4 bases and J shed 7 bases, with 14 bases lying between them. CDR3 length: 13 amino acids. The CDR3 nucleotides are TGCGCCAGCAGCCGCGGGGGCGAGGGGACCCAGTACTTC. Encoded protein: CASSRGGEGTQYF.

This sequence joins TRBV14 and TRBJ1-2; no definite D call. Germline V gene sequence: CDR1 SGHDN, CDR2 FVKESK. Trimming shortened V by 0 bases and J by 3 bases, and 11 bases separated the two germline ends. The CDR3 runs 15 residues. In DNA, the CDR3 is TGTGCCAGCAGCCAAGATGTGGCGGGGTACTATGGCTACACCTTC. This encodes CASSQDVAGYYGYTF.

This rearrangement joins TRBV7-9 to TRBJ2-3; D is possibly TRBD1 (5 bases). V was clipped by 5 bases and J by 2 bases, with 17 bases between them. CDR1 is SEHNR and CDR2 is FQNEAQ in the germline V gene (reference sequence). This CDR3 has 16 residues. The CDR3 nucleotides are TGTGCCAGCAGCCGGACAATATGGAAAGACACAGATACGCAGTATTTT. It codes for CASSRTIWKDTDTQYF.

This clone was detected a few times. This chain links TRBV2 with TRBJ2-3; D is possibly TRBD1 (5 bases). The germline gives CDR1 SNHLY, CDR2 FYNNEI. The CDR3 covers 11 residues. V lost 4 bases, J lost 14 bases, and 13 bases lay in between. The CDR3 sequence is CASSVFGQPYF. The CDR3 DNA sequence: TGTGCCAGCAGTGTGTTCGGACAACCGTATTTT.

The V and J genes are TRBV30 and TRBJ2-1; D tentatively fits TRBD1 or TRBD2 (5 bases each). Trimming removed 3 bases at V and 9 bases at J, with 9 bases between. Germline-derived CDR1 and CDR2 are GTSNPN and SVGIG (reference sequence). The CDR3 has 11 amino acids. CDR3 amino acids: CAWSEGTEQFF. CDR3 nucleotide sequence: TGTGCCTGGAGCGAGGGGACTGAGCAGTTCTTC.

The J gene is TRBJ2-1, the V gene TRBV7-9; TRBD2 matches 7 bases. Trimming at V came to 11 bases and at J to 6 bases, leaving 7 bases not matched to a gene. CDR1 and CDR2 (germline): SEHNR, FQNEAQ (reference sequence). CDR3 length equals 12 residues. The CDR3 bases are TGTGCCGGGCTTTCGGGGGGCAATGAGCAGTTCTTC. It codes for CAGLSGGNEQFF.

The chain carries TRBV5-1 and TRBJ1-4; D is perhaps TRBD1 (6 bases). The V end lost 4 bases, the J end lost 2 bases, and 12 bases lay between the germline ends. The CDR3 covers 15 residues. The germline V gene encodes CDR1 SGHRS and CDR2 YFSETQ. This chain's CDR3 is CASSTGASTNEKLFF. The CDR3 DNA reads TGCGCCAGCAGCACGGGGGCGTCGACTAATGAAAAACTGTTTTTT.

This clone was counted between two and nine times. The chain couples TRBV7-2 to TRBJ1-5; D not certain. Germline V gene lookup returns CDR1 SGHTA and CDR2 FQGNSA. The CDR3 length is 13 residues. Trimming shortened V by 1 base and J by 4 bases, and 5 bases separated the two germline ends. DNA for the CDR3: TGTGCCAGCAGCTTAGAGACGAATCAGCCCCAGCATTTT. This encodes CASSLETNQPQHF.

The CDR3 DNA reads as TGTGCCTGCGGGGGGGCCGAGACTGAAGCTTTCTTT. Its translation is CACGGAETEAFF. This rearrangement joins TRBV30 to TRBJ1-1; tentatively, D is TRBD1 (6 bases). Trimming shortened V by 6 bases and J by 5 bases, and 13 bases separated the two germline ends. The CDR3 consists of 12 residues. Per the germline V gene, CDR1 is GTSNPN and CDR2 is SVGIG (reference sequence).

V and J are TRBV30 and TRBJ2-1; the D is unclear. Germline V gene lookup returns CDR1 GTSNPN and CDR2 SVGIG (reference sequence). This CDR3 is built from 13 residues. Between the trimmed V and J ends, which lost 2 bases and 9 bases, there was a span of 14 bases. CDR3 loop: CAWSLTPLGEQFF. In DNA form, the CDR3 reads TGTGCCTGGAGTCTAACCCCACTGGGTGAGCAGTTCTTC.

The chain employs TRBV29-1 and TRBJ1-1; TRBD1 is a possible D gene (6 bases). The CDR3 consists of 11 residues. V was trimmed by 8 bases and J by 11 bases, leaving 18 bases between them. CDR1 and CDR2 from the germline V gene are SQVTM and ANQGSEA. CDR3 nucleotide sequence: TGCAGCACCACGGGGGGCGGGGGTGCTTTCTTT. Its translation: CSTTGGGGAFF.

This clone has only one observation. V and J are TRBV9 and TRBJ2-7, with a weak D call TRBD1 (5 bases). The CDR3 spans 15 residues. The V gene's germline CDR1 is SGDLS and CDR2 YYNGEE. V lost 0 bases to trimming and J lost 5 bases, with 15 bases between them. DNA of the CDR3: TGTGCCAGCAGCGTAGTAAAGGGGCCGAACCACGAGCAGTACGTC. Translated, it gives CASSVVKGPNHEQYV.

The chain links TRBV5-6 to TRBJ2-1; 13 bases are a match to TRBD2. The CDR3 has 16 residues. J lost 4 bases, V lost 4 bases, and 5 bases had no gene match. CDR1 and CDR2 (germline): SGHDT, YYEEEE. Here the CDR3 reads CASSQWGLAGYNEQFF. Here the CDR3 DNA reads TGTGCCAGCAGCCAATGGGGACTAGCGGGGTACAATGAGCAGTTCTTC.